This T cell receptor beta chain was identified in a study of human T cells and chemical hapten exposure. One entry per CDR3 protein results from TCRdb running MiXCR on the RACE reads. This table has 95,000 to 150,000 distinct CDR3 sequences, 11% appearing once. The time point: patch test 3, about 24 weeks after DPC sensitization. Treatment described: therapeutic diphenylcyclopropenone sensitization with weekly scalp DPC. V gave up 3 bases and J gave up 2 bases; unmatched junction bases: 7. CDR1 and CDR2 from the germline V gene are SSHAT and FNYEAQ (reference sequence). The CDR3 is 15 residues long. The source is a woman aged 45-60 years with alopecia areata. Some clones in this sample may be carry-over from other donors' samples. The genes are TRBV7-7 and TRBJ2-7; 7 nucleotides line up with TRBD1. Material: whole blood, obtained in connection with sensitization to the hapten diphenylcyclopropenone (DPC). The CDR3: CASSLGTESTYEQYF. The CDR3 DNA follows: TGTGCCAGCAGCTTGGGGACAGAAAGTACCTACGAGCAGTACTTC.